This TCR beta chain is drawn from a study of PD-1 blockade in classical Hodgkin lymphoma. Looking at the study overall: With a 2-week interval, patients received intravenous nivolumab at 3 mg/kg.

Whole-study findings and limits: Patients starting nivolumab less than 1 year after ASCT had lower diversity and were excluded from later analyses. Patients who responded completely had about the same baseline diversity as newly diagnosed patients.

Note on this clone: Its specificity is not known.

Every one of the patients relapsed after autologous stem cell transplantation (brentuximab vedotin exposure was variable). Complete response, partial response or progressive disease was each patient's best response. TCRdb's copy holds only in-frame clones and misses some; the assay was immunoSEQ multiplex PCR. The sample shows tens of thousands of clones, 89% of them seen only once. Trimming took off 4 bases at V and 0 bases at J, with 16 bases between the two ends. The CDR3 runs 16 residues. Germline lookup yields CDR1 SGDLS and CDR2 YYNGEE. Sequencing used peripheral blood mononuclear cells (PBMCs), obtained at baseline. The TCR comes from a human donor with classical Hodgkin lymphoma. The J gene is TRBJ1-1, the V gene TRBV9; no definite D call. CDR3 DNA sequence: TGTGCCAGCAGCCGTCGAGCGGGGTACGTGAACACTGAAGCTTTCTTT. It yields the protein CASSRRAGYVNTEAFF.